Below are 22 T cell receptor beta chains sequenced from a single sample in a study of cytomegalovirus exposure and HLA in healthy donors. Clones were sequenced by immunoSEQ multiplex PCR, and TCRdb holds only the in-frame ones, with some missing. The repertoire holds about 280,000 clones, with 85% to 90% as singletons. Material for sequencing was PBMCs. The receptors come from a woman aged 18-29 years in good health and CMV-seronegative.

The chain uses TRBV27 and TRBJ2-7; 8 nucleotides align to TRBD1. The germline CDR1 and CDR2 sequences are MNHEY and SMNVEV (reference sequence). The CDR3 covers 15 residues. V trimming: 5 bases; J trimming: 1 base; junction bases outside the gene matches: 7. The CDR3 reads CASSLKTGVSYEQYF. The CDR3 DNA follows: TGTGCCAGCAGTCTCAAGACAGGGGTTTCCTACGAGCAGTACTTC.

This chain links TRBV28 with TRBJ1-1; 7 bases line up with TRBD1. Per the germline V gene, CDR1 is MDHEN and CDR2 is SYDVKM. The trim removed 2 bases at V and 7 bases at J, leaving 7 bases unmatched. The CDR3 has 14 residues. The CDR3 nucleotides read TGTGCCAGCAGTTTACAGGGGGGTGGTGGTGAAGCTTTCTTT. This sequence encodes CASSLQGGGGEAFF.

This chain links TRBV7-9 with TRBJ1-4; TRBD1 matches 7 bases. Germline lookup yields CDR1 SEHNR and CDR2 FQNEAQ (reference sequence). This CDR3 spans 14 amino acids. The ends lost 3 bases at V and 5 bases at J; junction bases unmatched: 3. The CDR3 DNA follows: TGTGCCAGCAGCTTCCGACAGGGAAATGAAAAACTGTTTTTT. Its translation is CASSFRQGNEKLFF.

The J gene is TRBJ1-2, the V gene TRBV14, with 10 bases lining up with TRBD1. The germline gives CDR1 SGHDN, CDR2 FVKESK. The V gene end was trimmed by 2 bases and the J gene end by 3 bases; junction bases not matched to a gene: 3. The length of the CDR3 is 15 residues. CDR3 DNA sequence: TGTGCCAGCAGCCAAAAAGGGACAGGGGACTATGGCTACACCTTC. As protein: CASSQKGTGDYGYTF.

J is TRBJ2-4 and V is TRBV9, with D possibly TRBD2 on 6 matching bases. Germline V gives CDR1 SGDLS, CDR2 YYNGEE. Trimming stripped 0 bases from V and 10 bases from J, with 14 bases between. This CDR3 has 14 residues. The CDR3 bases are TGTGCCAGCAGCGTAGGTTCGGGGCTAGCGATTCAGTACTTC. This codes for CASSVGSGLAIQYF.

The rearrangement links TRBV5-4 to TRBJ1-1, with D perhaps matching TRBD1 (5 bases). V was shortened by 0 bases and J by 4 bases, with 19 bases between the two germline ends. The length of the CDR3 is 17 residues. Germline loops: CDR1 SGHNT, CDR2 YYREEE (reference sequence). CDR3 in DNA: TGTGCCAGCAGCTTGGGCACCATGGGACTTGCAGGCACTGAAGCTTTCTTT. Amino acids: CASSLGTMGLAGTEAFF.

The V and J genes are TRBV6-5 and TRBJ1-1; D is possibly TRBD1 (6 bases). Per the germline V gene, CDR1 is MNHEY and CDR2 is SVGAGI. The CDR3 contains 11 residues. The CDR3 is CVTQGYTEAFF. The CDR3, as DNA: TGTGTAACACAGGGCTACACTGAAGCTTTCTTT.

CDR3 coding DNA: TGTGCCAGCAGCCAAGAATTCAAGGGGCCTGAAGCTTTCTTT. This encodes CASSQEFKGPEAFF. This chain uses TRBV14 with TRBJ1-1, with D possibly being TRBD1 (5 bases). CDR1 SGHDN and CDR2 FVKESK come from the germline V gene. There are 14 residues in the CDR3. The V gene lost 0 bases and the J gene lost 6 bases, with 11 bases spanning the gap. Full variable domain (rest looked up from reference TRBV14 and TRBJ1-1): EAGVTQFPSHSVIEKGQTVTLRCDPISGHDNLYWYRRVMGKEIKFLLHFVKESKQDESGMPNNRFLAERTGGTYSTLKVQPAELEDSGVYFCASSQEFKGPEAFFGQGTRLTVV.

The CDR3 is CASSDAGEEYEQYF. CDR3 DNA sequence: TGCGCCAGCAGTGATGCAGGGGAAGAATACGAGCAGTACTTC. V gene TRBV10-2 combines with J gene TRBJ2-7; D is perhaps TRBD1 (6 bases). CDR3 length: 14 amino acids. Germline CDR1 reads WSHSY; CDR2 reads SAAADI. V was clipped by 3 bases and J by 4 bases, with 13 bases between them.

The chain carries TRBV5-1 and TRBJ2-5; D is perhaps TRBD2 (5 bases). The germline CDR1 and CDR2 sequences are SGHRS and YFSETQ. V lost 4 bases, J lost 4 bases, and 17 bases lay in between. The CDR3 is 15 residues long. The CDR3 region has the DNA TGCGCCAGCAGCGGGGAGTCTAGAGGGTCAGAGACCCAGTACTTC. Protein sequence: CASSGESRGSETQYF.

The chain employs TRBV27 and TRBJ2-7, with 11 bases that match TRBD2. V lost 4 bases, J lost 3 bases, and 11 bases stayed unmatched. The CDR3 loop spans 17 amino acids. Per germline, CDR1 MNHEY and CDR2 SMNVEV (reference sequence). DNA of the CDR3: TGTGCCAGCAGTTCACAATTCGGGACTAGCGGCGTCTACGAGCAGTACTTC. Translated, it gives CASSSQFGTSGVYEQYF.

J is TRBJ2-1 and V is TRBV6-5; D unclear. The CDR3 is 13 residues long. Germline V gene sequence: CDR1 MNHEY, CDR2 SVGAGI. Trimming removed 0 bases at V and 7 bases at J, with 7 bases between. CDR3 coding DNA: TGTGCCAGCAGTTACTCCTCCACAAATGAGCAGTTCTTC. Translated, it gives CASSYSSTNEQFF.

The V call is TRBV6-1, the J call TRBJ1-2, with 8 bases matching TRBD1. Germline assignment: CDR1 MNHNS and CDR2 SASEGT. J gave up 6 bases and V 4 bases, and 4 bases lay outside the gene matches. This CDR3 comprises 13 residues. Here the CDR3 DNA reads TGTGCCAGCAGTGTTACAGGGGGGGATGGCTACACCTTC. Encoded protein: CASSVTGGDGYTF.

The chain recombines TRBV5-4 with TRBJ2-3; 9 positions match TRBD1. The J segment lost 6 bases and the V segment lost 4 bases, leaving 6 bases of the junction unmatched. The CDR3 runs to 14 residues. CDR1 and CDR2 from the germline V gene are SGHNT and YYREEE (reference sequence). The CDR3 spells CASSLGTGRDTQYF. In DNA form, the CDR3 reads TGTGCCAGCAGCCTCGGGACAGGGCGGGATACGCAGTATTTT.

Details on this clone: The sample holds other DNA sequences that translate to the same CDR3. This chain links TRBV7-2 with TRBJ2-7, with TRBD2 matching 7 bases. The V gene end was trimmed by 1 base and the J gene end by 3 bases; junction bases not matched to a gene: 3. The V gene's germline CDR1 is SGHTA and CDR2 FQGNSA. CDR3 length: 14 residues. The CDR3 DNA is TGTGCCAGCAGCTTAGTTGGCGGGAGCTACGAGCAGTACTTC. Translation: CASSLVGGSYEQYF.

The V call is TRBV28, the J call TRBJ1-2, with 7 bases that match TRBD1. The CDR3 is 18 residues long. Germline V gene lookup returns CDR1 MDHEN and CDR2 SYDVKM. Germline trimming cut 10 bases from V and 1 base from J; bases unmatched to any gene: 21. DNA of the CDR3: TGTGCCACCAACCCACCCGCCCGACAGGGCCGAATTAACTATGGCTACACCTTC. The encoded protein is CATNPPARQGRINYGYTF.

The CDR3 loop reads CASSLGHSGSTGELFF. DNA of the CDR3: TGTGCCAGCAGCTTGGGCCATAGCGGATCCACCGGGGAGCTGTTTTTT. V and J are TRBV5-4 and TRBJ2-2; tentative D call: TRBD2 (6 bases). V lost 0 bases to trimming and J lost 4 bases, with 13 bases between them. The germline V gene encodes CDR1 SGHNT and CDR2 YYREEE (reference sequence). The CDR3 covers 16 residues.

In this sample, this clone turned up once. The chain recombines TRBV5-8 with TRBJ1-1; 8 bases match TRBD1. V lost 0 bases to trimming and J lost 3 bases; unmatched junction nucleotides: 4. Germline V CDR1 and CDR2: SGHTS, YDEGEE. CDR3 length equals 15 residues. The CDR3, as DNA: TGTGCCAGCAGCTTGGCGGGACAGGTGGACACTGAAGCTTTCTTT. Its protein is CASSLAGQVDTEAFF.

The chain's CDR3 is CASTRDTSYEQYF. Written as DNA, the CDR3 is TGTGCCAGCACTCGGGACACTTCCTACGAGCAGTACTTC. The chain links TRBV6-1 to TRBJ2-7; perhaps TRBD1 as D (6 bases). Germline V lookup: CDR1 MNHNS, CDR2 SASEGT. Trimming stripped 7 bases from V and 1 base from J, with 11 bases between. The CDR3 is 13 residues long.

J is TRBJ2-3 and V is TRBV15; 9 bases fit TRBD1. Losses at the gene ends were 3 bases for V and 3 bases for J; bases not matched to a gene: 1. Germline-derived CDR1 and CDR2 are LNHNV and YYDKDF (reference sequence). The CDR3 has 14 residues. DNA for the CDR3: TGTGCCACCAGCAGGGGGACAGGGACAGATACGCAGTATTTT. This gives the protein CATSRGTGTDTQYF.

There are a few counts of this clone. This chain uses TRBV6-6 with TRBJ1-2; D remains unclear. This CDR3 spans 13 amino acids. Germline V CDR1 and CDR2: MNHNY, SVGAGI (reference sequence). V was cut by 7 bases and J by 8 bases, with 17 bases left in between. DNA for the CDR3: TGTGCCAGCACCTCAGAGGAGTTTTCGGGCTACACCTTC. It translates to CASTSEEFSGYTF.

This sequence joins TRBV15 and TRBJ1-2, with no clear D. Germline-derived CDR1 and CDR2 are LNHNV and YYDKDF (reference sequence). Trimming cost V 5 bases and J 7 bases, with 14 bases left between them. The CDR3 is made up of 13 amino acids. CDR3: CATSPLGSGGYTF. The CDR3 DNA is TGTGCCACCAGCCCCCTGGGAAGCGGTGGCTACACCTTC. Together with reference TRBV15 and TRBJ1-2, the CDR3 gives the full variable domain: DAMVIQNPRYQVTQFGKPVTLSCSQTLNHNVMYWYQQKSSQAPKLLFHYYDKDFNNEADTPDNFQSRRPNTSFCFLDIRSPGLGDTAMYLCATSPLGSGGYTFGSGTRLTVV.